These T cell receptor beta chains were read from a single sample in a study of cytomegalovirus exposure and HLA in healthy donors. TCRdb's copy holds only in-frame clones and misses some; the assay was immunoSEQ multiplex PCR. The table has 100,000 or so clones, 83% seen once. Source material: PBMCs. The receptors here all came from a man between 18 and 35 years old in good health and CMV-seronegative. The CDR3 runs from the conserved cysteine through the conserved F or W. The D gene is left open where the match is weak. Not all rows give a size; the values are once, few, many and, for expanded clones, a class.

J gene	clone size	V gene	D gene	CDR3 DNA	CDR3 protein
TRBJ2-7	NA	TRBV7-9	TRBD2	TGTGCCAGCAGCGGAACTAGCGGGATAATCGAGCAGTACTTC	CASSGTSGIIEQYF
TRBJ1-4	NA	TRBV7-9	TRBD1	TGTGCCAGCAGCTTAGAGGACAGGAGGGATGAAAAACTGTTTTTT	CASSLEDRRDEKLFF
TRBJ2-1	NA	TRBV28	TRBD2	TGTGCCAGCAGTTCCGGACTAGTAATGATTAATGAGCAGTTCTTC	CASSSGLVMINEQFF
TRBJ1-5	NA	TRBV25-1	TRBD1	TGTGCCAGCAGTAGGACAGGGGCCGGTCAGCCCCAGCATTTT	CASSRTGAGQPQHF
TRBJ2-7	NA	TRBV4-1	TRBD2	TGCGCCAGCAGCCAAGAAAGGCTAGCGGGAACCTACGAGCAGTACTTC	CASSQERLAGTYEQYF
TRBJ1-1	NA	TRBV9	TRBD1	TGTGCCAGCAGCGTTGTGACAGGGAATACTGAAGCTTTCTTT	CASSVVTGNTEAFF
TRBJ2-7	few	TRBV6-5	TRBD1	TGTGCCAGCAGTTACTCGACAGGGGGGTCCTACGAGCAGTACTTC	CASSYSTGGSYEQYF
TRBJ1-2	NA	TRBV6-5	NA	TGTGCCAGCAGTTTGACAGTGTCTATTGTCTATGGCTACACCTTC	CASSLTVSIVYGYTF
TRBJ2-4	NA	TRBV7-8	NA	TGTGCCAGCAGCTTAGGTGCCGGGGTTCGGGACATTCAGTACTTC	CASSLGAGVRDIQYF
TRBJ2-3	NA	TRBV7-2	NA	TGTGCCAGCAGTTCCAGCAGGCACTCCACAGATACGCAGTATTTT	CASSSSRHSTDTQYF
TRBJ2-1	NA	TRBV19	TRBD2	TGTGCCAGTAGTAGAGGACTAGCGGGGATAAATGAGCAGTTCTTC	CASSRGLAGINEQFF
TRBJ2-7	NA	TRBV28	TRBD1	TGTGCCAGCAGTTTATATGGGACAGGGTCGATTACCTACGAGCAGTACTTC	CASSLYGTGSITYEQYF
TRBJ2-1	NA	TRBV29-1	TRBD2	TGCAGCGTTCCCGGGACTAGCGGGAGCTCCTACAATGAGCAGTTCTTC	CSVPGTSGSSYNEQFF
TRBJ1-6	once	TRBV5-6	NA	TGTGCCAGCAGCTTGGCCACGGGGGGCAATAATTCACCCCTCCACTTT	CASSLATGGNNSPLHF
TRBJ2-1	NA	TRBV27	NA	TGTGCCAGCAGTCTGGGGGCCGGGGTCATCAATGAGCAGTTCTTC	CASSLGAGVINEQFF
TRBJ2-3	few	TRBV5-1	TRBD1	TGCGCCAGCAGCCCCGGGACAGGGAGCACAGATACGCAGTATTTT	CASSPGTGSTDTQYF
TRBJ1-1	few	TRBV6-5	NA	TGTGCCAGCAGCCTGGGGGGGAACACTGAAGCTTTCTTT	CASSLGGNTEAFF
TRBJ1-2	once	TRBV6-6	NA	TGTGCCAGCAGTTACGCAGAACCCATGCCCCATGGCTACACCTTC	CASSYAEPMPHGYTF
TRBJ2-7	NA	TRBV6-1	NA	TGCGCCAGCAGTGAGTCGAACGGAGAGACCTCCTACGAGCAGTACTTC	CASSESNGETSYEQYF
TRBJ2-3	NA	TRBV6-5	NA	TGTGCCAGCAGGCGTGGCACAGATACGCAGTATTTT	CASRRGTDTQYF
TRBJ2-5	few	TRBV10-2	NA	TGCGCCAGCAGTGCCCTTCGAGGGGCGGGAAAGACCCAGTACTTC	CASSALRGAGKTQYF
TRBJ1-1	NA	TRBV5-1	TRBD1	TGCGCCAGCAGCCAAGGACAGGTACACACTGAAGCTTTCTTT	CASSQGQVHTEAFF
TRBJ1-4	NA	TRBV7-8	NA	TGTGCCAGCAGCCATGGGAGGGCGGCTAATGAAAAACTGTTTTTT	CASSHGRAANEKLFF
TRBJ2-1	NA	TRBV5-1	TRBD2	TGCGCCAGCAGCTTGCCCGGGACTAGCGGGAGTGAGGGGAATGAGCAGTTCTTC	CASSLPGTSGSEGNEQFF
TRBJ2-3	NA	TRBV7-8	NA	TGTGCCAGCAGCTTCGGCGGGTCCCGCACAGATACGCAGTATTTT	CASSFGGSRTDTQYF
TRBJ2-1	NA	TRBV7-9	TRBD2	TGTGCCAGCAGCTCGACCAGCGGGAGTGGCTACAATGAGCAGTTCTTC	CASSSTSGSGYNEQFF
TRBJ2-2	NA	TRBV4-2	TRBD2	TGTGCCAGCAGCCTTCTAGCGGGAGGCACTAAAGACGGGGAGCTGTTTTTT	CASSLLAGGTKDGELFF
TRBJ1-5	NA	TRBV7-6	NA	TGTGCCAGCAGCTCGTACGCACGGGAAGGCAATCAGCCCCAGCATTTT	CASSSYAREGNQPQHF
TRBJ1-5	NA	TRBV6-5	NA	TGTGCCAGCAGTTACGTAAAGAGTCAGCCCCAGCATTTT	CASSYVKSQPQHF
TRBJ2-1	NA	TRBV5-6	TRBD2	TGTGCCAGCAGCTTGGCCGTGGCGGGAGGGCCACGGGATGAGCAGTTCTTC	CASSLAVAGGPRDEQFF
TRBJ1-2	NA	TRBV19	NA	TGTGCCAGTAGCCCGAGCCCACAGGGCCCCCCTCGGGGCTACACCTTC	CASSPSPQGPPRGYTF
TRBJ1-4	NA	TRBV28	NA	TGTGCCAGCAGTTTCCCGACTCTCGGAAGACTGTTTTTT	CASSFPTLGRLFF
TRBJ2-7	NA	TRBV10-3	TRBD2	TGTGCCATCAGGTTGACTAGCGACTCCTACGAGCAGTACTTC	CAIRLTSDSYEQYF
TRBJ2-7	NA	TRBV4-1	TRBD2	TGCGCCAGCAGCGAGCTCCCGGGACTAGTAAACGGGGCCTACGAGCAGTACTTC	CASSELPGLVNGAYEQYF
TRBJ2-7	once	TRBV7-3	NA	TGTGCCAGCAGCTTAAGTCCAGGTCCCAACGAGCAGTACTTC	CASSLSPGPNEQYF
TRBJ1-2	NA	TRBV5-5	TRBD1	TGTGCCAGCAGCTCAACAGGGGGGAGAAAGTATGGCTACACCTTC	CASSSTGGRKYGYTF
TRBJ2-2	NA	TRBV11-2	NA	TGTGCCAGCAGCTTAGGGAGTATGGGCGGGGAGCTGTTTTTT	CASSLGSMGGELFF
TRBJ2-7	NA	TRBV6-5	TRBD2	TGTGCCAGCAGCTACGGGGGGGGCGAAGTCTACGAGCAGTACTTC	CASSYGGGEVYEQYF
TRBJ2-5	NA	TRBV29-1	TRBD1	TGCAGCGTTGCCTCGCACGGACAGGGAACAGAGACCCAGTACTTC	CSVASHGQGTETQYF
TRBJ1-1	NA	TRBV29-1	NA	TGCAGCGTTGATAAGCCAGAGGGCACTGAAGCTTTCTTT	CSVDKPEGTEAFF
TRBJ2-7	NA	TRBV7-9	NA	TGTTCCATCCACCCAACAGGGAGGGAATACGAGCAGTACTTC	CSIHPTGREYEQYF
TRBJ2-7	once	TRBV7-9	NA	TGTGCCAGCAGCACTGGGGCGATGGGATCCTACGAGCAGTACTTC	CASSTGAMGSYEQYF
TRBJ2-7	few	TRBV5-1	NA	TGCGCCAGCAGCTCCCGACTAGCCTACGAGCAGTACTTC	CASSSRLAYEQYF
TRBJ1-1	NA	TRBV15	NA	TGTGCCACCAGCAGAGGGCGGGACTTAGCCTTGAACACTGAAGCTTTCTTT	CATSRGRDLALNTEAFF
TRBJ2-5	NA	TRBV27	TRBD2	TGTGCCAGCAGTTCCTTGGGAGCGGGGGACGAGACCCAGTACTTC	CASSSLGAGDETQYF
TRBJ2-1	NA	TRBV13	TRBD2	TGTGCCAGCAGCTTAGATACTAGCGGAGTCTCCTACAATGAGCAGTTCTTC	CASSLDTSGVSYNEQFF
TRBJ2-3	NA	TRBV4-3	TRBD2	TGCGCCAGCAGCCAAGACGGACTAGCAGATACGCAGTATTTT	CASSQDGLADTQYF
TRBJ1-5	NA	TRBV5-8	NA	TGTGCCAGCAGCTTGAAGACAGGACATCAGCCCCAGCATTTT	CASSLKTGHQPQHF
TRBJ1-4	NA	TRBV4-1	NA	TGCGCCAGCAGCCAGGGAGGTGGGGGAGGGAATGAAAAACTGTTTTTT	CASSQGGGGGNEKLFF
TRBJ1-4	NA	TRBV7-9	NA	TGTGCCAGCAGCTTACGCGGGGGGACCCCTGTTAATGAAAAACTGTTTTTT	CASSLRGGTPVNEKLFF
TRBJ2-7	NA	TRBV10-1	NA	TGCGCCAGCAGTGAGAGTTCTGTTCAGGGCGAGCAGTACTTC	CASSESSVQGEQYF
TRBJ2-3	NA	TRBV4-3	NA	TGCGCCAGCAGCCAAGATCTTGGCGGGACGTACACAGATACGCAGTATTTT	CASSQDLGGTYTDTQYF
TRBJ1-1	NA	TRBV7-3	TRBD1	TGTGCCAGCAGCACTCGACAGGGATCGACTGAAGCTTTCTTT	CASSTRQGSTEAFF